This T cell receptor (beta chain) was retrieved from a study of CD8 T cells in ankylosing spondylitis. The study, taken as a whole, reports: One TCR beta motif, made up of under ten highly homologous variants, appeared characteristic of ankylosing spondylitis blood.

CDR1 and CDR2 from the germline V gene are DFQATT and SNEGSKA (reference sequence). This CDR3 has 16 residues. Deletions cut 5 bases from V and 0 bases from J, with 17 bases between. The sample holds many counts of this clonotype. Its antigen is undetermined. MiXCR was run by TCRdb on the 5' RACE reads, yielding one entry per CDR3 protein. In the table there are about 250,000 distinct CDR3 sequences, under 12% of which are singletons. This TCR derives from a male donor with ankylosing spondylitis or in good health (not recorded which). The chain couples TRBV20-1 to TRBJ1-3, with unresolved D. Sequencing was done on a sample of blood, either unsorted or a sorted T cell fraction (not recorded which). The CDR3 DNA reads TGCAGTGCTGGTCGGTCATTTGGCGTCTCTGGAAACACCATATATTTT. This translates into CSAGRSFGVSGNTIYF.